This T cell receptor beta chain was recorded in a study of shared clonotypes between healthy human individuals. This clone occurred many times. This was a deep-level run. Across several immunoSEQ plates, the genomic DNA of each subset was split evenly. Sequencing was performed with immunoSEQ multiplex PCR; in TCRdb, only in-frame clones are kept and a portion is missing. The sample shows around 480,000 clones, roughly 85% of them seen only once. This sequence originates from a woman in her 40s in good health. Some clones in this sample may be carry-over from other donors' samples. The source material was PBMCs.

This CDR3 is CASSEEGAGGHEQFF. DNA for the CDR3: TGTGCCAGCAGTGAAGAGGGGGCAGGGGGGCATGAGCAGTTCTTC. This rearrangement joins TRBV6-1 to TRBJ2-1, with D possibly matching TRBD1 (7 bases). The CDR3 length is 15 residues. The germline V and J ends were trimmed by 1 base and 8 bases, with 15 bases remaining between them. Germline assignment: CDR1 MNHNS and CDR2 SASEGT.